The clone carrying this T cell receptor beta chain occurred a few times. Its antigen is not known. The CDR3 is 19 residues long. CDR1 SEHNR and CDR2 FQNEAQ come from the germline V gene (reference sequence). J gave up 2 bases and V 2 bases, and 10 bases lay outside the gene matches. A sort by CD45RO/CCR7/CD25/CD127/CD95/CD27 yielded CD4+ naive, central memory, regulatory and stem cell-like memory cells. This sample is part of a study of beta chain features in type 1 diabetes. Whole-study results and caveats: Among patients with Type 1 diabetes, TCRB CDR3s were moderately but significantly shorter in every one of the four CD4+ subsets. There was a possibility that cDNA sequencing over-represented cells with high TCR expression.

The authors reverse transcribed all of the isolated RNA, so sequencing captured expressed TCRB transcripts. Profiling relied on immunoSEQ multiplex PCR, and the TCRdb table lists in-frame clones only, not all of them. The table lists 150,000 to 200,000 clones, over 55% of them singletons. This chain joins TRBV7-9 and TRBJ2-5, with 14 bases lining up with TRBD2. The TCR sequence derives from a young man with type 1 diabetes. Source material: naive CD4+ T cells from blood. The CDR3 reads CASSLLGLAGGLLQETQYF. The CDR3 region has the DNA TGTGCCAGCAGCTTACTCGGACTAGCGGGGGGTTTATTACAAGAGACCCAGTACTTC.